The rows below give T cell receptor beta chains drawn from one sample of a study of cytomegalovirus exposure and HLA in healthy donors. Profiled with immunoSEQ multiplex PCR; TCRdb holds only in-frame clones, not every one. The sample carries 150,000 to 200,000 clones, 87% recorded once. Sequencing used PBMCs. The receptors were sampled from a girl in the first two years of life in good health and CMV-seronegative. CDR3s include the opening cysteine and the closing phenylalanine or tryptophan. Fields, in order: J gene, D gene, clone size, V gene, CDR3 DNA, CDR3 protein. The D gene is left open where the match is weak. Expanded clones get a size class; other rows say once, few or many, or leave the size out.

TRBJ2-7 - - TRBV28 TGTGCCAGCAGTTTAATCGCCGGGATCTACGAGCAGTACTTC CASSLIAGIYEQYF
TRBJ1-1 TRBD1 - TRBV7-9 TGTGCCAGCGCCCGGGACAGCTTAATGAACACTGAAGCTTTCTTT CASARDSLMNTEAFF
TRBJ2-3 TRBD2 - TRBV6-4 TGTGCCAGCAGTGACGTAGCGGGAGCAGTAGATACGCAGTATTTT CASSDVAGAVDTQYF
TRBJ2-7 - - TRBV27 TGTGCCAGCAGTCAAACCCCCCCGGTTGAAGAGCAGTACTTC CASSQTPPVEEQYF
TRBJ2-1 - - TRBV4-2 TGTGCCAGCAGCCAAGAGGGGGTGGGGGCCAATGAGCAGTTCTTC CASSQEGVGANEQFF
TRBJ2-6 - - TRBV4-2 TGTGCCAGCAGCCAATTGTTAATCGGCTCTGGGGCCAACGTCCTGACTTTC CASSQLLIGSGANVLTF
TRBJ1-6 - - TRBV7-9 TGTGCCAGCAGAACAGGGAATTCACCCCTCCACTTT CASRTGNSPLHF
TRBJ1-4 TRBD1 - TRBV5-1 TGCGCCAGCAGCTTGGGTGCAGGGGGTAATGAAAAACTGTTTTTT CASSLGAGGNEKLFF
TRBJ2-7 TRBD1 - TRBV15 TGTGCCACCAGCAGAGGGACAGGGGGCCTTGAGCAGTACTTC CATSRGTGGLEQYF
TRBJ1-1 - - TRBV7-9 TGTGCCATCCGGGGCGGGGCCCCTGAAGCTTTCTTT CAIRGGAPEAFF
TRBJ2-1 TRBD2 - TRBV19 TGTGCCAGTAGTATATTGGCTAGCGGGCCCGAGCAGTTCTTC CASSILASGPEQFF
TRBJ1-1 - - TRBV7-6 TGTGCCAGCAGCTTAGGAGGACTCAACACTGAAGCTTTCTTT CASSLGGLNTEAFF
TRBJ2-1 - - TRBV7-6 TGTGCCAGCAGCCAGTTCCTGGATGAGCAGTTCTTC CASSQFLDEQFF
TRBJ2-1 TRBD2 - TRBV6-5 TGTGCCAGCAGTTACGGACTAGCGGGGGGTTACAATGAGCAGTTCTTC CASSYGLAGGYNEQFF
TRBJ2-3 TRBD2 - TRBV27 TGTGCCAGCAGTTTACGGGCTAGCGGTATCCGTACAAGCACAGATACGCAGTATTTT CASSLRASGIRTSTDTQYF
TRBJ1-1 - few TRBV21-1 TGTGCCAGCAGCACCAGAGGACAGGCGAACACTGAAGCTTTCTTT CASSTRGQANTEAFF
TRBJ2-7 - - TRBV9 TGTGCCAGCAGCGTAGGACTTCCATACTACGAGCAGTACTTC CASSVGLPYYEQYF
TRBJ2-4 TRBD2 - TRBV4-1 TGCGCCAGCAGCCAAGAGGCCGGACTAGCCGCGGACATTCAGTACTTC CASSQEAGLAADIQYF
TRBJ2-3 TRBD2 - TRBV12-5 TGTGCTAGTGGCTTAGCGGGGCGTACAGATACGCAGTATTTT CASGLAGRTDTQYF
TRBJ1-3 - - TRBV27 TGTGCCAGCAGCAGAGGCTCTGGAAACACCATATATTTT CASSRGSGNTIYF
TRBJ2-6 - - TRBV5-4 TGTGCCAGCTATACGGAGGGGGCCAACGTCCTGACTTTC CASYTEGANVLTF
TRBJ1-2 - - TRBV13 TGTGCCAGCAGCTTAGGAGACCTCGGAGGGTTAAATGGCTACACCTTC CASSLGDLGGLNGYTF
TRBJ2-3 - - TRBV30 TGTGCCTGGAATTTGCTAAGTCCCACAGATACGCAGTATTTT CAWNLLSPTDTQYF
TRBJ2-1 TRBD2 - TRBV7-3 TGTGCCAGCAGCGCAGTTAGCGGGGGGGCCTCCTACAATGAGCAGTTCTTC CASSAVSGGASYNEQFF
TRBJ2-4 TRBD2 - TRBV4-1 TGCGCCAGCAGCCAAGATGGGCTAGCGGGAACCAAAAACATTCAGTACTTC CASSQDGLAGTKNIQYF
TRBJ1-1 TRBD1 - TRBV5-6 TGTGCCAGCAGCTTGGCGCGGACAGGGAGAGGCACTGAAGCTTTCTTT CASSLARTGRGTEAFF
TRBJ1-2 - - TRBV27 TGTGCCAGCAGTTTATCGAGGGGGGGACAACTAAGTCTCTATGGCTACACCTTC CASSLSRGGQLSLYGYTF
TRBJ2-7 - - TRBV18 TGTGCCAGCTCACCAATGGGGGCCGTCACCTACGAGCAGTACTTC CASSPMGAVTYEQYF
TRBJ1-1 - - TRBV6-1 TGTGCCAGCAGTCCGCATCAGGGCGGGAACACTGAAGCTTTCTTT CASSPHQGGNTEAFF
TRBJ1-1 TRBD1 - TRBV19 TGTGCCAGTAGTACCAACACAGGGGTGAACACTGAAGCTTTCTTT CASSTNTGVNTEAFF
TRBJ2-7 TRBD2 - TRBV5-1 TGCGCCAGCAGCTCTACCACGAGCGGGAGAGGCGAGCAGTACTTC CASSSTTSGRGEQYF
TRBJ1-5 - once TRBV19 TGTGCCAGTACCAACAGGGTCTCAGGCCAGCCCCAGCATTTT CASTNRVSGQPQHF
TRBJ2-7 - - TRBV4-1 TGCGCCAGCAGCCTGACAGGCCCACCCCCGACATACGAGCAGTACTTC CASSLTGPPPTYEQYF
TRBJ1-2 - - TRBV4-1 TGCGCCAGCAGCCGGACTTCAGCTAACTATGGCTACACCTTC CASSRTSANYGYTF
TRBJ2-7 TRBD2 - TRBV27 TGTGCCAGCAGTCCGGGACTAGCGGGAGGCCAAGGAATGTACGAGCAGTACTTC CASSPGLAGGQGMYEQYF
TRBJ2-7 TRBD2 once TRBV2 TGTGCCAGCAGTTTAGCGGGGGGCATCTACGAGCAGTACTTC CASSLAGGIYEQYF
TRBJ2-6 TRBD1 - TRBV7-3 TGTGCCAGCAGCGAGCGAACTGGGACAGGGCTCTCTGGGGCCAACGTCCTGACTTTC CASSERTGTGLSGANVLTF
TRBJ1-1 - - TRBV15 TGTGCCACCAGCGGATGGGACACCTTGAGGGACACTGAAGCTTTCTTT CATSGWDTLRDTEAFF
TRBJ2-7 TRBD1 - TRBV19 TGTGCCAGTTCAACAGGGGACGAGCAGTACTTC CASSTGDEQYF
TRBJ1-4 TRBD1 once TRBV9 TGTGCCAGCAGCCTGGACAGGGGAAACAATGAAAAACTGTTTTTT CASSLDRGNNEKLFF
TRBJ1-1 - - TRBV29-1 TGCAGCGCCAATAACAGGGTCACTGAAGCTTTCTTT CSANNRVTEAFF
TRBJ1-2 - - TRBV7-9 TGCGCCAGCAGCGGGCGGGCTCGTACCCCTAACTATGGCTACACCTTC CASSGRARTPNYGYTF
TRBJ1-2 TRBD1 - TRBV11-2 TGTGCCAGCAGCCCCGGACAGGGACGGGGCTACACCTTC CASSPGQGRGYTF
TRBJ2-3 TRBD2 - TRBV14 TGTGCCAGCAGCCAGGGACCTTTGCTAGCGGGGTCGCAGTATTTT CASSQGPLLAGSQYF
TRBJ2-5 TRBD2 - TRBV4-2 TGTGCCAGCAGCCGACCCCTAGCGGGAGGCGGAGAGACCCAGTACTTC CASSRPLAGGGETQYF
TRBJ2-7 - - TRBV5-1 TGCGCCAGCAGCTTGGAAAGTTTCGGCGAGCAGTACTTC CASSLESFGEQYF
TRBJ2-5 - - TRBV5-1 TGCGCCAGCAGCTTGGTGGCAGACAGCCAAGAGACCCAGTACTTC CASSLVADSQETQYF
TRBJ2-7 - - TRBV7-9 TGTGCCAGCAGCTTCCTCTACGAGCAGTACTTC CASSFLYEQYF
TRBJ2-1 TRBD1 - TRBV2 TGTGCCAGCAGAGACGGGACAGCCTACAATGAGCAGTTCTTC CASRDGTAYNEQFF
TRBJ2-2 TRBD2 - TRBV7-2 TGTGCCAGCAGCTTAGGGACTAGTGCCGGGGAGCTGTTTTTT CASSLGTSAGELFF
TRBJ2-1 TRBD1 - TRBV6-1 TGTGCCAGCTCGGACAGGGGGCTTACCTACAATGAGCAGTTCTTC CASSDRGLTYNEQFF
TRBJ2-3 - - TRBV7-2 TGTGCCAGCAGCTTTGCGACCGGTAGGGAGAGGGATACGCAGTATTTT CASSFATGRERDTQYF
TRBJ1-5 TRBD1 - TRBV29-1 TGCAGCAGAACCGGACAGGGCAGGCCCCAGCATTTT CSRTGQGRPQHF
TRBJ2-1 - few TRBV9 TGTGCCAGCAGCGGACACCGGGACTCCCGAGAGTTAGATGTCAATGAGCAGTTCTTC CASSGHRDSRELDVNEQFF
TRBJ2-2 - - TRBV21-1 TGTGCCAGCAGCTTTCAGACAGGTACTTATGCGGTTGACACCGGGGAGCTGTTTTTT CASSFQTGTYAVDTGELFF
TRBJ2-7 TRBD1 - TRBV5-1 TGCGCCAGCAGCTCCGGACAGGGGTCCTACGAGCAGTACTTC CASSSGQGSYEQYF
TRBJ2-5 TRBD1 - TRBV19 TGTGCCAGTAGTAAGTTCGCAGGGGGCCCAGAGACCCAGTACTTC CASSKFAGGPETQYF
TRBJ1-2 TRBD1 - TRBV5-1 TGCGCCAGCAGCCTGGTGCCGGGACAGGAAGGGTATGGCTACACCTTC CASSLVPGQEGYGYTF
TRBJ2-7 - - TRBV10-2 TGCGCCAGCAGTGAGGGACAGCCATACGAGCAGTACTTC CASSEGQPYEQYF
TRBJ1-1 - - TRBV18 TGTGCCAGCTCACCCTTTACTGGGCAGGAAGCTTTCTTT CASSPFTGQEAFF